The 2 T cell receptor beta chains below all came from one sample that was sequenced in a study of response to subunit inactivated influenza vaccine. TCRdb re-derived calls from the RT-PCR reads in MiXCR, one entry per CDR3 protein. The sample yields about 540,000 distinct CDR3 sequences, roughly a quarter seen once. These same data were also listed under a study on T cells expressing NK-cell markers. That investigation notes: UMIs accompanied the 5'RACE template switching by which TCR beta cDNA was made.

This specimen was CD4+ T cells sorted from PBMCs, taken roughly 13 days after vaccination. The receptors come from a man between 50 and 59 years old who received an inactivated influenza vaccine.

The gene calls are TRBV4-2 and TRBJ2-2; tentatively, D is TRBD1 or TRBD2 (7 bases each). The CDR3 is 15 amino acids. V shed 0 bases and J shed 6 bases, with 11 bases lying between them. From germline, CDR1 is LGHNA and CDR2 YNFKEQ. The CDR3 is CASSQDRGRAGELFF. The CDR3 DNA reads as TGTGCCAGCAGCCAAGACAGGGGGAGGGCCGGGGAGCTGTTTTTT.

The CDR3 loop reads CASSWTSTGELFF. CDR3 in DNA: TGTGCCAGCAGCTGGACTAGCACCGGGGAGCTGTTTTTT. This rearrangement joins TRBV14 to TRBJ2-2; 7 nucleotides align to TRBD2. Trimming cost V 5 bases and J 4 bases; bases outside gene matches: 1. The CDR3 extends over 13 amino acids. CDR1 and CDR2 from the germline V gene are SGHDN and FVKESK.